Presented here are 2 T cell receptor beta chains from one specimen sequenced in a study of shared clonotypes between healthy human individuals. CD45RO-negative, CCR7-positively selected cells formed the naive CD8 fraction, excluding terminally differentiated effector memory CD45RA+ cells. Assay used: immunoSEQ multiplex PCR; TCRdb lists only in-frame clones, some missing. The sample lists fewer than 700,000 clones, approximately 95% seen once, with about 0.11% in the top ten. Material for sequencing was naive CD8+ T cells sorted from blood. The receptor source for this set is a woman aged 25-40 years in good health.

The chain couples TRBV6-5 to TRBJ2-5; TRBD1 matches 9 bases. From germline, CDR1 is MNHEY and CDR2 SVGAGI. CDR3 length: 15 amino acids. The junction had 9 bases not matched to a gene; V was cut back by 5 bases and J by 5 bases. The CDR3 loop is CASSHAGQGGETQYF. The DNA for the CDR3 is TGTGCCAGCAGTCACGCGGGACAGGGTGGGGAGACCCAGTACTTC.

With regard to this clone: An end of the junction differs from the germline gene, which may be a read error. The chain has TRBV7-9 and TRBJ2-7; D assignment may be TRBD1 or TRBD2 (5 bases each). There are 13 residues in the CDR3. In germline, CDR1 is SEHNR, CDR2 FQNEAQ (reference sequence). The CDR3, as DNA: TGTGCCAGCAGCTCCCCCACTGGGACCGCGTACGACTTC. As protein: CASSSPTGTAYDF.